The next 2 T cell receptor beta chains were all read from a single sample in a study of CD8 T cells in ankylosing spondylitis. TCRdb re-called the 5' RACE reads with MiXCR, one entry per CDR3 protein. Here the sample spans 250,000 to 400,000 distinct CDR3 sequences, under 14% being singletons. Material for sequencing was blood, either unsorted or a sorted T cell fraction (not recorded which). These receptor sequences come from a female donor with ankylosing spondylitis or in good health (not recorded which).

As DNA, the CDR3 is TGCGCCAGCGAACCTCCAGGGGCAGATACGCAGTATTTT. Amino acid sequence: CASEPPGADTQYF. This rearrangement joins TRBV5-1 to TRBJ2-3, with a tentative D call TRBD1 (6 bases). Germline V gene sequence: CDR1 SGHRS, CDR2 YFSETQ. V shed 7 bases and J shed 4 bases, with 13 bases lying between them. The CDR3 sequence is 13 residues long.

This clonotype has a count of ten or more. This chain uses TRBV12-3 or TRBV12-4 with TRBJ1-2, with 10 positions matching TRBD1. The CDR3 has 16 residues. Germline trimming cut 7 bases from V and 8 bases from J; bases unmatched to any gene: 16. The CDR3 region is CASTLAGTGVAGGYTF. The CDR3 nucleotides are TGTGCCAGCACCCTAGCCGGGACAGGGGTCGCCGGCGGCTACACCTTC.